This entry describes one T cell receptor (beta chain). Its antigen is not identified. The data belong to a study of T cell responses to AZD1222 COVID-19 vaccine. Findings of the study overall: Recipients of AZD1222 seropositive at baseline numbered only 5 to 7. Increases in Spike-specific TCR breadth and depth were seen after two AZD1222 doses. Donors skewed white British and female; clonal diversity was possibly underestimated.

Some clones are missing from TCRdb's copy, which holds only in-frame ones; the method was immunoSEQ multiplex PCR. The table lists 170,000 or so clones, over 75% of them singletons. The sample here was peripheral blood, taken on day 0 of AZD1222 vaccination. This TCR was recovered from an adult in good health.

CDR3 in amino acids: CASSEAGTNTEAFF. CDR3 DNA sequence: TGTGCCAGCAGTGAAGCTGGGACTAACACTGAAGCTTTCTTT. The chain couples TRBV6-1 to TRBJ1-1, with D perhaps TRBD1 (5 bases). The CDR3 has 14 amino acids. Germline V gives CDR1 MNHNS, CDR2 SASEGT. V lost 0 bases to trimming and J lost 2 bases, with 7 bases between them.